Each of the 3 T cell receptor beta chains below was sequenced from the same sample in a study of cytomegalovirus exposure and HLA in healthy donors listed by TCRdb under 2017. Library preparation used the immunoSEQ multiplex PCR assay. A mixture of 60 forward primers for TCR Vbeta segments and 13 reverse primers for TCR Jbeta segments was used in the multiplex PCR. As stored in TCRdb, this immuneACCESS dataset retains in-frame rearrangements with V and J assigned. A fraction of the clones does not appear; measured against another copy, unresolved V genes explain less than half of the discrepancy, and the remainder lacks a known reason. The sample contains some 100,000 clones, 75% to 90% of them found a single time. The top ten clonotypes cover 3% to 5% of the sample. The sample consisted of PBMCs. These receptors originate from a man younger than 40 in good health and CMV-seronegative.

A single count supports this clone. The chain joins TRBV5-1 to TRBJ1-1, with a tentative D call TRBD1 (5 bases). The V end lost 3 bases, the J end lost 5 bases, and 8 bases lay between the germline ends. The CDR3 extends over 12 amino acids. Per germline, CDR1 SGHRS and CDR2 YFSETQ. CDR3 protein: CASSYGGTEAFF. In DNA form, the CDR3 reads TGCGCCAGCAGCTACGGGGGGACTGAAGCTTTCTTT. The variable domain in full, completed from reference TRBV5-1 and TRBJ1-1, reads KAGVTQTPRYLIKTRGQQVTLSCSPISGHRSVSWYQQTPGQGLQFLFEYFSETQRNKGNFPGRFSGRQFSNSRSEMNVSTLELGDSALYLCASSYGGTEAFFGQGTRLTVV.

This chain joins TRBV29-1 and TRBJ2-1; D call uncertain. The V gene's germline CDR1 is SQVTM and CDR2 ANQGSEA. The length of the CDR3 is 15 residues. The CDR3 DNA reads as TGCAGTCACTCGCTGGGTCTAGGCGCTGGCAATGAGCAGTTCTTC. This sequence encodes CSHSLGLGAGNEQFF.

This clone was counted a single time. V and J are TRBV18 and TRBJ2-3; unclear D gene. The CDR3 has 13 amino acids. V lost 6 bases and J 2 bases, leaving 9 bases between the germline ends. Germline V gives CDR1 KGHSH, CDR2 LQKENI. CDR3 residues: CASSASLTDTQYF. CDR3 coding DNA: TGTGCCAGCTCGGCCAGTCTCACAGATACGCAGTATTTT.